Below, 25 T cell receptor beta chains from the same sample are listed, as sequenced in a study of response to subunit inactivated influenza vaccine (dated by TCRdb to the late 2010s). The library was prepared using RT-PCR. The listed sequencing device is Illumina HiSeq 2500. The public reads were run again by TCRdb, first through fastp at Q25 and then through MiXCR, and only productive beta chains were kept. Rows with one shared CDR3 protein collapse into an entry with the most common genes and DNA. The table for this sample lists 650,000 to 700,000 distinct CDR3 sequences; 15% to 19% of them were counted only once. The ten largest clones capture around a tenth of the sample. Here the sequenced sample was PBMCs from blood, taken about 11 days after vaccination. The receptors come from a man aged 50-60 years who received an inactivated influenza vaccine. Donor details come from another sample of the same person, matched by shared clones.

This rearrangement joins TRBV13 to TRBJ2-7; 12 bases align to TRBD2. V lost 5 bases to trimming and J lost 2 bases; unmatched junction nucleotides: 7. The germline CDR1 and CDR2 sequences are PRHDT and FYEKMQ (reference sequence). The CDR3 is made up of 16 amino acids. In DNA form, the CDR3 reads TGTGCCAGCAGCAAGCGGACTAGCGGGATAACCTACGAGCAGTACTTC. It yields the protein CASSKRTSGITYEQYF.

There are a few counts of this clonotype. This sequence joins TRBV5-1 and TRBJ2-5, with D perhaps TRBD1 (6 bases). Trimming took 4 bases from V and 4 from J, leaving 11 bases between them. The CDR3 spans 13 residues. Germline V gene sequence: CDR1 SGHRS, CDR2 YFSETQ. CDR3 protein: CASSRRGPETQYF. The CDR3 DNA sequence: TGCGCCAGCAGCCGCAGGGGCCCAGAGACCCAGTACTTC.

The gene calls are TRBV2 and TRBJ1-2, with D perhaps matching TRBD1 (5 bases). CDR3 size: 14 residues. Looked up from germline, CDR1 is SNHLY and CDR2 is FYNNEI. V gave up 6 bases and J gave up 1 base, with 12 bases separating them. CDR3 loop: CASSPPGRNYGYTF. Written as DNA, the CDR3 is TGTGCCAGCAGCCCACCGGGACGTAACTATGGCTACACCTTC.

The J gene is TRBJ2-7, the V gene TRBV2, with 7 bases fitting TRBD1. The CDR3 totals 15 residues. V lost 2 bases, J lost 3 bases, and 7 bases stayed unmatched. Germline CDR1 SNHLY, CDR2 FYNNEI. The CDR3 loop is CASSERGQRYYEQYF. The CDR3 DNA reads TGTGCCAGCAGTGAAAGGGGACAGAGATACTACGAGCAGTACTTC.

This chain connects TRBV10-3 to TRBJ1-2, with D unresolved. Germline V gene data show CDR1 as ENHRY and CDR2 as SYGVKD. The CDR3 extends over 13 amino acids. V lost 3 bases and J 3 bases, leaving 8 bases between the germline ends. The CDR3 region has the DNA TGTGCCATCAGTGACCGTGAGGACTATGGCTACACCTTC. This gives the protein CAISDREDYGYTF.

The chain links TRBV3-1 to TRBJ2-1, with 7 bases aligning to TRBD2. This CDR3 has 14 residues. Unmatched junction bases numbered 11, after V lost 0 bases and J lost 15 bases. Germline values: CDR1 LGHDT, CDR2 YNNKEL (reference sequence). The CDR3 sequence: CASSQELRGGRRFF. The CDR3 bases are TGTGCCAGCAGCCAAGAACTCCGAGGCGGGAGACGGTTCTTC.

The chain uses TRBV7-6 and TRBJ2-7; D uncertain. Trimming cost V 0 bases and J 5 bases, with 26 bases left between them. CDR3 length equals 19 residues. In germline, CDR1 is SGHVS, CDR2 FNYEAQ. This CDR3 is CASSLASWTALLGGNEQYF. The CDR3 DNA is TGTGCCAGCAGCTTAGCAAGTTGGACCGCACTGTTGGGTGGTAACGAGCAGTACTTC.

This clonotype has a handful of counts. The chain is built from TRBV6-5 and TRBJ1-2; perhaps TRBD1 as D (6 bases). The CDR3 spans 15 residues. Germline CDR1 MNHEY, CDR2 SVGAGI. Trimming stripped 2 bases from V and 4 bases from J, with 14 bases between. CDR3 loop: CASSYGTGAVYGYTF. CDR3 nucleotide sequence: TGTGCCAGCAGTTACGGGACGGGGGCTGTCTATGGCTACACCTTC.

As DNA, the CDR3 is TGTGCCAGCAGCTCCTTGTCGGCCTATGGCTACACCTTC. It codes for CASSSLSAYGYTF. The chain combines TRBV7-9 with TRBJ1-2; D uncertain. The CDR3 contains 13 residues. CDR1 and CDR2 from the germline V gene are SEHNR and FQNEAQ (reference sequence). V lost 4 bases to trimming and J lost 4 bases, with 10 bases between them.

This clonotype occurred a few times. The chain employs TRBV7-8 and TRBJ2-7; 7 bases map to TRBD2. Germline lookup yields CDR1 SGHVS and CDR2 FQNEAQ. The CDR3 is made up of 15 amino acids. Trimming cost V 1 base and J 3 bases; bases outside gene matches: 6. DNA of the CDR3: TGTGCCAGCAGCTTAGTGGGTAGCGGGTACTACGAGCAGTACTTC. Encoded protein: CASSLVGSGYYEQYF.

The chain combines TRBV7-8 with TRBJ2-5; the match to TRBD1 covers 9 bases. Trimming took 4 bases from V and 3 from J; bases not matched to a gene: 9. Germline V gives CDR1 SGHVS, CDR2 FQNEAQ. The CDR3 runs 16 residues. In DNA form, the CDR3 reads TGTGCCAGCAGCTGGACTGCGGGACAGGGAAAAGAGACCCAGTACTTC. It specifies CASSWTAGQGKETQYF.

This chain links TRBV28 with TRBJ1-2; the D is unclear. The V end lost 3 bases, the J end lost 7 bases, and 12 bases lay between the germline ends. CDR3 length: 13 residues. Germline V gene sequence: CDR1 MDHEN, CDR2 SYDVKM. The CDR3 region is CASSFPSVAGYTF. CDR3 DNA: TGTGCCAGCAGTTTCCCCTCAGTCGCTGGCTACACCTTC.

V usage is TRBV5-5 and J usage is TRBJ2-2; D gene uncertain. This CDR3 spans 15 amino acids. V dropped 1 base and J dropped 6 bases, with 13 bases sitting between them. Germline loops: CDR1 SGHKS, CDR2 YYEKEE (reference sequence). This CDR3 reads CASSLIWEWAGELFF. In nucleotides, the CDR3 is TGTGCCAGCAGCTTGATATGGGAATGGGCCGGGGAGCTGTTTTTT. The variable domain in full, with the rest retrieved from reference TRBV5-5 and TRBJ2-2, is DAGVTQSPTHLIKTRGQQVTLRCSPISGHKSVSWYQQVLGQGPQFIFQYYEKEERGRGNFPDRFSARQFPNYSSELNVNALLLGDSALYLCASSLIWEWAGELFFGEGSRLTVL.

The gene calls are TRBV27 and TRBJ2-3; the D gene is possibly TRBD1 (5 bases). V was clipped by 7 bases and J by 0 bases, with 14 bases between them. CDR1 is MNHEY, CDR2 SMNVEV, per germline (reference sequence). The CDR3 is made up of 15 amino acids. CDR3 in amino acids: CASTLGVSSTDTQYF. CDR3 DNA: TGTGCCAGCACCCTAGGGGTTTCTAGCACAGATACGCAGTATTTT.

The J gene is TRBJ2-2, the V gene TRBV28; D gene ambiguous. In germline, CDR1 is MDHEN, CDR2 SYDVKM. The CDR3 covers 14 residues. V was cut by 5 bases and J by 0 bases, with 7 bases left in between. The CDR3 bases are TGTGCCAGCAGTATTACAGCGAACACCGGGGAGCTGTTTTTT. It specifies CASSITANTGELFF. The complete variable domain, with remaining parts taken from reference TRBV28 and TRBJ2-2, reads DVKVTQSSRYLVKRTGEKVFLECVQDMDHENMFWYRQDPGLGLRLIYFSYDVKMKEKGDIPEGYSVSREKKERFSLILESASTNQTSMYLCASSITANTGELFFGEGSRLTVL.

The genes are TRBV29-1 and TRBJ2-5, with TRBD2 identical over 11 bases. After removal of 7 bases from V and 7 bases from J, the junction contained 11 bases not matched to a gene. Germline CDR1 and CDR2: SQVTM and ANQGSEA. This CDR3 spans 14 amino acids. The CDR3 loop reads CSALLAGARGTQYF. CDR3 coding DNA: TGCAGCGCACTACTAGCGGGAGCCCGCGGGACCCAGTACTTC.

This clonotype was picked up a small number of times. The chain carries TRBV21-1 and TRBJ2-5; the D call of TRBD2 is as the table states it, not checked on the DNA. TRBV21-1 is a recognized pseudogene. CDR3 length: 15 amino acids. The CDR3 nucleotides are TGTGCCAGCAACCGTAGCGGGGGGGCGTCCGAGACCCAGTACTTC. Its protein product is CASNRSGGASETQYF.

This clonotype was seen a few times. The chain couples TRBV10-2 to TRBJ2-1; unclear D gene. CDR3 size: 14 residues. The germline V gene has CDR1 WSHSY and CDR2 SAAADI. The ends were cut back, 0 bases at V and 4 bases at J, with 7 bases in the middle. DNA for the CDR3: TGCGCCAGCAGTGAGTCCCAGCTTTACAATGAGCAGTTCTTC. As protein: CASSESQLYNEQFF.

In its sample, this clonotype was seen many times. The chain joins TRBV12-3 or TRBV12-4 to TRBJ1-5; 7 nucleotides agree with TRBD1. The CDR3 totals 15 residues. Losses at the gene ends were 6 bases for V and 5 bases for J; bases not matched to a gene: 10. CDR3 DNA sequence: TGTGCCAGCAGATCTGACAGGGAGGGGGATCAGCCCCAGCATTTT. It is translated as CASRSDREGDQPQHF.

This chain joins TRBV28 and TRBJ2-1; 16 bases map to TRBD2. The J segment lost 9 bases and the V segment lost 7 bases, leaving 3 bases of the junction unmatched. CDR1 is MDHEN, CDR2 SYDVKM, per germline. This CDR3 has 14 residues. This chain's CDR3 is CASTGTSGRVEQFF. The CDR3 DNA sequence: TGTGCCAGCACCGGGACTAGCGGGAGGGTTGAGCAGTTCTTC.

In this sample, this clonotype turned up a few times. This chain joins TRBV20-1 and TRBJ1-1; D is possibly TRBD1 (5 bases). V was trimmed by 3 bases and J by 6 bases, leaving 14 bases between them. The length of the CDR3 is 13 residues. Germline CDR1 and CDR2: DFQATT and SNEGSKA (reference sequence). CDR3 loop: CSARRSGSSEAFF. In DNA form, the CDR3 reads TGCAGTGCTAGGCGTTCAGGGTCTTCTGAAGCTTTCTTT.

This clonotype has a handful of counts. The genes are TRBV18 and TRBJ2-1, with D tentatively TRBD2 (5 bases). Germline V gene data show CDR1 as KGHSH and CDR2 as LQKENI. This CDR3 spans 13 amino acids. V was pared by 4 bases and J by 6 bases, with 10 bases between. CDR3: CASSQRGINEQFF. CDR3 bases: TGTGCCAGCTCACAACGAGGGATCAATGAGCAGTTCTTC.

The table lists this clonotype with many counts. The rearrangement links TRBV20-1 to TRBJ1-6; D gene ambiguous. V lost 7 bases, J lost 0 bases, and 7 bases lay in between. The CDR3 sequence is 13 residues long. Germline V gene data show CDR1 as DFQATT and CDR2 as SNEGSKA (reference sequence). In nucleotides, the CDR3 is TGCAGTGTGGGGAACTCCTATAATTCACCCCTCCACTTT. Amino acids: CSVGNSYNSPLHF.

The rearrangement uses TRBV12-3 or TRBV12-4 and TRBJ1-1; TRBD1 might be the D (5 bases). The CDR3 sequence is 15 residues long. The V end was cut by 1 base, the J end by 5 bases, with 14 bases between. CDR3 nucleotides: TGTGCCAGCAGTTTAGAGGTCAGGGTGGGGACTGAAGCTTTCTTT. This codes for CASSLEVRVGTEAFF.

The chain carries TRBV7-3 and TRBJ2-1; D call uncertain. From germline, CDR1 is SGHTA and CDR2 FQGTGA. The CDR3 covers 16 residues. V lost 1 base and J 0 bases, leaving 10 bases between the germline ends. This CDR3 reads CASSLNGPSSYNEQFF. CDR3 sequence (DNA): TGTGCCAGCAGCTTAAATGGTCCGAGCTCCTACAATGAGCAGTTCTTC.